The sample holds one count of the clone carrying this T cell receptor (beta chain). The data originate from a study of blood T cell repertoires in COVID-19. CDR1 and CDR2 from the germline V gene are LGHNA and YSLEER. CDR3 length equals 17 residues. Unmatched junction bases numbered 11, after V lost 3 bases and J lost 4 bases. TCRdb's copy holds only in-frame clones and misses some; the assay was immunoSEQ multiplex PCR. The sample shows approximately 170,000 clones, over 90% of them seen only once. The chain is built from TRBV4-3 and TRBJ2-1, with TRBD2 matching 8 bases. Sequenced input: peripheral blood. The clonotype was recovered from a woman in her sixties with COVID-19, enrolled during active disease. The CDR3 loop reads CASSQGNGGGTYNEQFF. In DNA, the CDR3 is TGCGCCAGCAGCCAGGGAAACGGGGGGGGAACTTACAATGAGCAGTTCTTC.